These 24 T cell receptor beta chains share one sample of origin, sequenced in a study of CD8+CD57+ T cells in acquired aplastic anemia (dated 2018 in TCRdb). The data were produced on an Illumina HiSeq 2000. Profiling of TCR beta VDJ combinations and CDR3 sequences used genomic DNA as the template. TCRdb reanalyzed the raw reads on its own, using fastp at Q25 for trimming and MiXCR for clone calling, and kept in-frame beta chains. One record per CDR3 amino acid sequence lists the most common genes and DNA. The sample contains about 190,000 distinct CDR3 sequences, roughly half of them found a single time. The biggest ten clones account for 16% of the sample. Material for sequencing was sorted CD4+, CD8+, or CD8+CD57+ T cells (not recorded which) from PBMCs. Receptors originate from a human donor in good health, serving as a control.

In this sample, this clonotype turned up many times. The chain couples TRBV6-2 or TRBV6-3 to TRBJ2-7, with 10 bases that match TRBD1. The CDR3 loop spans 14 amino acids. The germline CDR1 and CDR2 sequences are MNHEY and SVGEGT. With 7 bases clipped from V and 4 bases from J, the junction kept 7 bases outside the gene matches. The CDR3 region is CASIEDRGTYEQYF. Written as DNA, the CDR3 is TGTGCCAGCATAGAGGACAGGGGGACTTACGAGCAGTACTTC.

This clonotype was seen repeatedly, ten times or more. V is TRBV6-1 and J is TRBJ2-7; 7 nucleotides agree with TRBD2. CDR1 is MNHNS and CDR2 is SASEGT in the germline V gene. This CDR3 spans 10 amino acids. V shed 6 bases, J shed 7 bases, and the junction held 0 bases outside the gene matches. CDR3 nucleotide sequence: TGTGCCAGCAGGCGGGGGGAGCAGTACTTC. This encodes CASRRGEQYF.

This clonotype was seen only a few times. This sequence joins TRBV7-9 and TRBJ1-5; D call uncertain. Looked up from germline, CDR1 is SEHNR and CDR2 is FQNEAQ (reference sequence). The CDR3 contains 13 residues. V lost 3 bases and J 1 base, leaving 4 bases between the germline ends. Written as DNA, the CDR3 is TGTGCCAGCAGCTTGCGAAGCAATCAGCCCCAGCATTTT. Its protein is CASSLRSNQPQHF.

The chain couples TRBV12-3 or TRBV12-4 to TRBJ2-3; D remains unclear. This CDR3 has 11 residues. V was clipped by 4 bases and J by 5 bases, with 4 bases between them. Here the CDR3 reads CASSYGDTQYF. The CDR3 DNA sequence: TGTGCCAGCAGTTACGGAGATACGCAGTATTTT.

Of note for this clonotype: This could be a read error, since a much larger clone is one nucleotide away. The chain has TRBV6-2 or TRBV6-3 and TRBJ1-6; D is ambiguous. This CDR3 contains 14 residues. Germline-derived CDR1 and CDR2 are MNHEY and SVGEGT. The CDR3 nucleotides are TGTGCCAGCTCGGGTGACTCCTATGATTCACCCCTCCACTTT. This codes for CASSGDSYDSPLHF.

The genes are TRBV24-1 and TRBJ1-2; D not resolved. CDR3 length: 11 amino acids. V lost 3 bases and J 5 bases, leaving 3 bases between the germline ends. The germline V gene encodes CDR1 KGHDR and CDR2 SFDVKD. CDR3 amino acids: CATSDQYGYTF. The CDR3 nucleotides are TGTGCCACCAGTGATCAGTATGGCTACACCTTC.

The V call is TRBV15, the J call TRBJ1-5; tentatively, D is TRBD1 (6 bases). The CDR3 has 16 residues. V lost 3 bases and J 3 bases, leaving 15 bases between the germline ends. In germline, CDR1 is LNHNV, CDR2 YYDKDF (reference sequence). CDR3 sequence reads: CATSSHADRYNQPQHF. The CDR3 DNA reads TGTGCCACCAGCAGCCACGCCGACAGGTACAATCAGCCCCAGCATTTT. The variable domain in full, completed from reference TRBV15 and TRBJ1-5, reads DAMVIQNPRYQVTQFGKPVTLSCSQTLNHNVMYWYQQKSSQAPKLLFHYYDKDFNNEADTPDNFQSRRPNTSFCFLDIRSPGLGDTAMYLCATSSHADRYNQPQHFGDGTRLSIL.

In this sample, this clonotype turned up many times. V gene TRBV7-2 combines with J gene TRBJ2-1, with 8 positions matching TRBD2. The CDR3 runs 18 residues. Trimming removed 1 base from V and 5 bases from J; junction bases left unmatched: 13. CDR1 is SGHTA, CDR2 FQGNSA, per germline. DNA for the CDR3: TGTGCCAGCAGCTTAGAGGTGTCGGGGCGGGGGGCCAACAATGAGCAGTTCTTC. It yields the protein CASSLEVSGRGANNEQFF.

The rearrangement uses TRBV2 and TRBJ2-7; 9 bases fit TRBD1. Germline lookup yields CDR1 SNHLY and CDR2 FYNNEI. The CDR3 consists of 15 residues. Trimming took 6 bases from V and 5 from J; bases not matched to a gene: 11. The CDR3 spells CASRAGTGFFHEQYF. In DNA form, the CDR3 reads TGTGCCAGCAGGGCCGGGACAGGGTTCTTCCACGAGCAGTACTTC.

The chain has TRBV7-3 and TRBJ2-5, with 9 positions matching TRBD1. This CDR3 contains 17 residues. Germline CDR1 is SGHTA and CDR2 is FQGTGA. V shed 1 base, J shed 9 bases, and the junction held 15 bases outside the gene matches. CDR3 region: CASSLRVGTGSSQPQYF. DNA of the CDR3: TGTGCCAGCAGCTTAAGGGTCGGGACAGGGAGCAGTCAGCCCCAGTACTTC.

In DNA, the CDR3 is TGTGCCAGCAGAAGCAGGGGCCTCTCTCAAGAGACCCAGTACTTC. This gives the protein CASRSRGLSQETQYF. The chain joins TRBV2 to TRBJ2-5; D may be TRBD1 (6 bases). Germline loops: CDR1 SNHLY, CDR2 FYNNEI. Trimming took 6 bases from V and 2 from J, leaving 16 bases between them. This CDR3 has 15 residues.

This clonotype was found once. This chain links TRBV19 with TRBJ1-6; a possible D gene is TRBD1 (5 bases). Germline V gene data show CDR1 as LNHDA and CDR2 as SQIVND (reference sequence). The ends were cut back, 1 base at V and 9 bases at J, with 7 bases in the middle. CDR3 length: 13 residues. The DNA of the CDR3 is TGTGCCAGTAGTATAGGGGGCACTTCACCCCTCCACTTT. Protein product: CASSIGGTSPLHF.

In this sample, this clonotype turned up many times. This chain connects TRBV30 to TRBJ2-1; D unresolved. Germline values: CDR1 GTSNPN, CDR2 SVGIG (reference sequence). The CDR3 runs to 10 residues. V gave up 8 bases and J gave up 6 bases, with 8 bases separating them. The chain's CDR3 is CAGEGNEQFF. The CDR3, as DNA: TGTGCCGGTGAAGGCAATGAGCAGTTCTTC.

This clonotype was observed a single time. The chain uses TRBV11-2 and TRBJ2-7; D gene uncertain. This CDR3 is 14 amino acids long. Per the germline V gene, CDR1 is SGHAT and CDR2 is FQNNGV. V shed 1 base and J shed 2 bases, with 9 bases lying between them. The CDR3 spells CASSLVYRTYEQYF. CDR3 nucleotides: TGTGCCAGCAGCTTAGTTTACAGAACCTACGAGCAGTACTTC.

The chain links TRBV10-3 to TRBJ2-7; 9 bases line up with TRBD1. This CDR3 has 13 residues. V lost 7 bases to trimming and J lost 6 bases; unmatched junction nucleotides: 7. Germline CDR1 reads ENHRY; CDR2 reads SYGVKD. CDR3 loop: CAITGTGYGEQYF. CDR3 nucleotide sequence: TGTGCCATCACAGGGACAGGGTACGGCGAGCAGTACTTC.

The chain uses TRBV20-1 and TRBJ2-7, with D perhaps assigned TRBD1 or TRBD2 (5 bases each). The length of the CDR3 is 12 residues. Germline-derived CDR1 and CDR2 are DFQATT and SNEGSKA (reference sequence). CDR3 loop: CRGGPSSYEQYF. The CDR3 DNA follows: TGCCGGGGCGGCCCCAGCTCCTACGAGCAGTACTTC.

At least ten counts were recorded for this clonotype. The chain joins TRBV7-9 to TRBJ1-6; 8 bases agree with TRBD1. The CDR3 length is 15 residues. Germline loops: CDR1 SEHNR, CDR2 FQNEAQ (reference sequence). V lost 5 bases to trimming and J lost 7 bases; unmatched junction nucleotides: 7. The chain's CDR3 is CASSPWTGSNSPLHF. The CDR3 coding sequence is TGTGCCAGCAGCCCCTGGACAGGGAGCAATTCACCCCTCCACTTT.

The rearrangement links TRBV9 to TRBJ2-3, with 7 nucleotides matching TRBD1. The germline V gene encodes CDR1 SGDLS and CDR2 YYNGEE. CDR3 length: 15 residues. J was trimmed by 3 bases and V by 3 bases; bases with no gene match: 7. The CDR3 DNA reads as TGTGCCAGCAGCGCCTCCGAGACAGGGACAGATACGCAGTATTTT. Its protein is CASSASETGTDTQYF.

The chain uses TRBV9 and TRBJ1-1, with D unclear. Germline CDR1 and CDR2: SGDLS and YYNGEE. The ends were cut back, 0 bases at V and 1 base at J, with 10 bases in the middle. There are 15 residues in the CDR3. The CDR3 sequence is CASSVAPNRNTEAFF. The CDR3 nucleotides read TGTGCCAGCAGCGTAGCTCCCAACAGGAACACTGAAGCTTTCTTT.

This clonotype came up a few times. This chain links TRBV2 with TRBJ2-3; possibly TRBD2 for D (5 bases). Germline V CDR1 and CDR2: SNHLY, FYNNEI. This CDR3 has 13 residues. V lost 1 base and J 6 bases, leaving 8 bases between the germline ends. As DNA, the CDR3 is TGTGCCAGCAGTGAAGAACTAGGCGATACGCAGTATTTT. Translated, it gives CASSEELGDTQYF. The full variable domain, completed using reference TRBV2 and TRBJ2-3, is EPEVTQTPSHQVTQMGQEVILRCVPISNHLYFYWYRQILGQKVEFLVSFYNNEISEKSEIFDDQFSVERPDGSNFTLKIRSTKLEDSAMYFCASSEELGDTQYFGPGTRLTVL.

This clonotype was observed at least ten times. The rearrangement links TRBV7-2 to TRBJ1-4, with TRBD1 matching 10 bases. The J segment lost 6 bases and the V segment lost 5 bases, leaving 9 bases of the junction unmatched. The CDR3 sequence is 16 residues long. Germline values: CDR1 SGHTA, CDR2 FQGNSA. In nucleotides, the CDR3 is TGTGCCAGCAGCCCTAGTTGGACAGGGGGAGATGAAAAACTGTTTTTT. It codes for CASSPSWTGGDEKLFF. Combining the CDR3 with reference TRBV7-2 and TRBJ1-4 gives the whole variable domain GAGVSQSPSNKVTEKGKDVELRCDPISGHTALYWYRQSLGQGLEFLIYFQGNSAPDKSGLPSDRFSAERTGGSVSTLTIQRTQQEDSAVYLCASSPSWTGGDEKLFFGSGTQLSVL.

The rearrangement links TRBV2 to TRBJ1-2; 7 bases map to TRBD1. This CDR3 is 16 amino acids long. V lost 6 bases and J lost 3; bases outside the gene matches: 13. CDR1 is SNHLY and CDR2 is FYNNEI in the germline V gene. The CDR3 nucleotides read TGTGCCAGCAGCTTTACCGGGACAGAAAACCACTATGGCTACACCTTC. This encodes CASSFTGTENHYGYTF.

The chain is built from TRBV6-5 and TRBJ1-2; the match to TRBD1 covers 9 bases. CDR3 length: 15 amino acids. The V gene end was trimmed by 6 bases and the J gene end by 5 bases; junction bases not matched to a gene: 10. CDR1 is MNHEY, CDR2 SVGAGI, per germline. The CDR3 region has the DNA TGTGCCAGCAGAGAGACAGGGGGGCTTTCGTATGGCTACACCTTC. This translates into CASRETGGLSYGYTF.

V usage is TRBV2 and J usage is TRBJ2-5, with 13 bases identical to TRBD2. Losses at the gene ends were 7 bases for V and 4 bases for J; bases not matched to a gene: 6. The V gene's germline CDR1 is SNHLY and CDR2 FYNNEI. The CDR3 is 15 amino acids. The CDR3 nucleotides read TGTGCCAGCACTCGACTAGCGGGGGGTGCAGAGACCCAGTACTTC. Translation: CASTRLAGGAETQYF.